These 24 T cell receptor beta chains were sequenced from one sample in a study of radiation and T cells in renal cell carcinoma. Specified time point: baseline pretreatment blood. The treatment was: 15 Gy SBRT to primary tumor, nephrectomy 4 weeks later. The assay was immunoSEQ multiplex PCR, and TCRdb's table has in-frame clones only and misses some. The table lists tens of thousands of clones, 82% of them singletons. Here the sequenced sample was blood, taken from a patient whose treatment included radiotherapy and nephrectomy. These receptors were collected from a man between 60 and 70 years old with renal cell carcinoma.

CDR3 sequence reads: CAWSVSRGYYTEAFF. CDR3 in DNA: TGTGCCTGGAGTGTATCAAGAGGCTATTACACTGAAGCTTTCTTT. The V gene is TRBV30, the J gene TRBJ1-1; D is undetermined. The CDR3 is made up of 15 amino acids. Germline assignment: CDR1 GTSNPN and CDR2 SVGIG (reference sequence). Trimming pared 0 bases from V and 3 bases from J, leaving 14 bases between.

The chain employs TRBV5-1 and TRBJ1-1; 7 bases are a match to TRBD1. Per the germline V gene, CDR1 is SGHRS and CDR2 is YFSETQ. V gave up 1 base and J gave up 1 base; unmatched junction bases: 4. This CDR3 spans 15 amino acids. CDR3 nucleotide sequence: TGCGCCAGCAGCTTGCCCGGGACAGAGAACACTGAAGCTTTCTTT. It codes for CASSLPGTENTEAFF.

This chain joins TRBV30 and TRBJ2-2; 8 bases match TRBD1. V gave up 8 bases and J gave up 6 bases; unmatched junction bases: 14. Germline V lookup: CDR1 GTSNPN, CDR2 SVGIG (reference sequence). This CDR3 is 15 amino acids long. The CDR3 here is CALGYRGKKAGELFF. CDR3 nucleotide sequence: TGTGCCCTGGGGTACAGGGGGAAGAAGGCCGGGGAGCTGTTTTTT.

This chain links TRBV27 with TRBJ1-1; the D gene is possibly TRBD1 (5 bases). CDR3 length: 14 residues. V shed 6 bases and J shed 4 bases, with 15 bases lying between them. Germline V gene lookup returns CDR1 MNHEY and CDR2 SMNVEV (reference sequence). The CDR3 reads CASSRSGAGTEAFF. The CDR3 nucleotides are TGTGCCAGCAGCCGTTCCGGGGCGGGCACTGAAGCTTTCTTT.

The chain couples TRBV7-9 to TRBJ2-2, with D possibly called TRBD1 or TRBD2 (5 bases each). V lost 7 bases, J lost 1 base, and 13 bases lay in between. Looked up from germline, CDR1 is SEHNR and CDR2 is FQNEAQ (reference sequence). This CDR3 contains 15 residues. CDR3 sequence: CASTPRDGNTGELFF. The CDR3 DNA is TGTGCCAGCACCCCCCGGGACGGGAACACCGGGGAGCTGTTTTTT.

This chain links TRBV30 with TRBJ1-3; D not resolved. V lost 1 base to trimming and J lost 0 bases, with 10 bases between them. Germline V gene data show CDR1 as GTSNPN and CDR2 as SVGIG (reference sequence). The CDR3 extends over 15 amino acids. The CDR3 loop is CAWSAGWDSGNTIYF. CDR3 bases: TGTGCCTGGAGTGCGGGATGGGACTCTGGAAACACCATATATTTT. Using reference TRBV30 and TRBJ1-3 for the parts outside the CDR3, the full variable domain is SQTIHQWPATLVQPVGSPLSLECTVEGTSNPNLYWYRQAAGRGLQLLFYSVGIGQISSEVPQNLSASRPQDRQFILSSKKLLLSDSGFYLCAWSAGWDSGNTIYFGEGSWLTVV.

This rearrangement joins TRBV28 to TRBJ1-2, with 7 bases matching TRBD1. The CDR3 extends over 14 amino acids. Germline V lookup: CDR1 MDHEN, CDR2 SYDVKM. With 3 bases clipped from V and 8 bases from J, the junction kept 9 bases outside the gene matches. CDR3 loop: CASSFPRGQKGYTF. CDR3 coding DNA: TGTGCCAGCAGTTTTCCCCGGGGACAGAAGGGCTACACCTTC.

The rearrangement links TRBV6-5 to TRBJ2-7; 7 bases fit TRBD1. There are 14 residues in the CDR3. With 5 bases clipped from V and 1 base from J, the junction kept 5 bases outside the gene matches. The germline V gene has CDR1 MNHEY and CDR2 SVGAGI. The CDR3 bases are TGTGCCAGCAGTGGAACAGGGGAGTCCTACGAGCAGTACTTC. It yields the protein CASSGTGESYEQYF.

This chain connects TRBV7-2 to TRBJ1-2, with 10 bases aligning to TRBD1. Germline assignment: CDR1 SGHTA and CDR2 FQGNSA. J lost 4 bases, V lost 5 bases, and 4 bases had no gene match. The CDR3 is 14 amino acids. CDR3 in amino acids: CASSLTGGPYGYTF. DNA for the CDR3: TGTGCCAGCAGCCTGACAGGGGGCCCCTATGGCTACACCTTC.

This rearrangement joins TRBV7-6 to TRBJ2-5; perhaps TRBD2 as D (5 bases). V lost 4 bases and J lost 5, with 14 bases in between. The CDR3 sequence is 14 residues long. Germline V lookup: CDR1 SGHVS, CDR2 FNYEAQ. In DNA form, the CDR3 reads TGTGCCAGCAGCTGGACCGGAGGCCGGGAGACCCAGTACTTC. Translation gives CASSWTGGRETQYF.

This chain links TRBV7-6 with TRBJ1-1; unclear D gene. The CDR3 contains 16 residues. Germline lookup yields CDR1 SGHVS and CDR2 FNYEAQ. V lost 7 bases to trimming and J lost 0 bases, with 18 bases between them. CDR3 sequence (DNA): TGTGCCAGCATCCCTACCTCGGACGCACTGAACACTGAAGCTTTCTTT. It yields the protein CASIPTSDALNTEAFF.

This clone has more than one count but fewer than ten. The chain has TRBV19 and TRBJ1-1; TRBD1 is a possible D gene (6 bases). V was shortened by 0 bases and J by 6 bases, with 8 bases between the two germline ends. Germline V CDR1 and CDR2: LNHDA, SQIVND (reference sequence). The CDR3 length is 13 residues. In nucleotides, the CDR3 is TGTGCCAGTAGTATAGATGAGGGGGCTGAAGCTTTCTTT. Its translation is CASSIDEGAEAFF.

The rearrangement links TRBV6-1 to TRBJ1-3; weak D call: TRBD1 (5 bases). The CDR3 has 15 residues. The V end was cut by 6 bases, the J end by 0 bases, with 12 bases between. Germline V gives CDR1 MNHNS, CDR2 SASEGT. The CDR3 region has the DNA TGTGCCAGCAGCGTAGACAGCTTCTCTGGAAACACCATATATTTT. Translating gives CASSVDSFSGNTIYF.

This clone appeared once. The chain employs TRBV7-8 and TRBJ2-7; 8 bases are shared with TRBD2. There are 14 residues in the CDR3. With V trimmed by 0 bases and J by 5 bases, 3 bases remained unmatched. Per the germline V gene, CDR1 is SGHVS and CDR2 is FQNEAQ. CDR3 DNA sequence: TGTGCCAGCAGCTTAGCGGGACTAGTAAACGAGCAGTACTTC. It specifies CASSLAGLVNEQYF.

The V gene is TRBV6-1, the J gene TRBJ1-4; no firm D call. Trimming stripped 0 bases from V and 8 bases from J, with 13 bases between. The CDR3 loop spans 15 amino acids. Germline V gives CDR1 MNHNS, CDR2 SASEGT. CDR3 region: CASSEADSFYEKLFF. CDR3 sequence (DNA): TGTGCCAGCAGTGAAGCGGATAGTTTCTACGAAAAACTGTTTTTT.

The chain employs TRBV7-2 and TRBJ2-1; 7 positions match TRBD2. Germline V lookup: CDR1 SGHTA, CDR2 FQGNSA. The CDR3 is 16 amino acids. V trimming: 7 bases; J trimming: 2 bases; junction bases outside the gene matches: 11. CDR3 residues: CASIRTLAEAYNEQFF. The CDR3 DNA sequence: TGTGCCAGCATCCGAACGCTAGCGGAGGCCTACAATGAGCAGTTCTTC.

The chain uses TRBV6-5 and TRBJ1-1; possible D gene TRBD1, 5 bases. The V gene's germline CDR1 is MNHEY and CDR2 SVGAGI. CDR3 size: 16 residues. Trimming shortened V by 2 bases and J by 0 bases, and 13 bases separated the two germline ends. In nucleotides, the CDR3 is TGTGCCAGCAGTTACCTTGGCGGGGCCATGAACACTGAAGCTTTCTTT. This gives the protein CASSYLGGAMNTEAFF.

In its sample, this clone was seen a few times. CDR3 sequence reads: CASSLGEGGGDEQFF. As DNA, the CDR3 is TGTGCCAGCAGCCTCGGAGAGGGGGGCGGCGATGAGCAGTTCTTC. The chain is built from TRBV4-2 and TRBJ2-1; either TRBD1 or TRBD2 may fit D (6 bases each). Between the trimmed V and J ends, which lost 4 bases and 8 bases, there was a span of 18 bases. CDR3 length: 15 residues. Germline-derived CDR1 and CDR2 are LGHNA and YNFKEQ.

This clone has more than one count but fewer than ten. The V and J genes are TRBV4-1 and TRBJ2-2; TRBD2 aligns across 11 bases. After removal of 10 bases from V and 5 bases from J, the junction contained 12 bases not matched to a gene. The CDR3 is made up of 16 amino acids. Germline loops: CDR1 MGHRA, CDR2 YSYEKL. The CDR3 reads CATRSGRVRGTGELFF. Here the CDR3 DNA reads TGCGCCACTCGTAGCGGGAGGGTCAGGGGGACCGGGGAGCTGTTTTTT.

The rearrangement uses TRBV6-5 and TRBJ2-2, with D perhaps TRBD2 (6 bases). V was trimmed by 4 bases and J by 5 bases, leaving 14 bases between them. This CDR3 spans 15 amino acids. Germline V gene lookup returns CDR1 MNHEY and CDR2 SVGAGI. The CDR3 DNA sequence: TGTGCCAGCAGTTCCCCCCCAGGAGGGACCGGGGAGCTGTTTTTT. Its protein product is CASSSPPGGTGELFF.

This chain links TRBV5-1 with TRBJ1-4; TRBD1 matches 8 bases. The CDR3 sequence is 15 residues long. Per the germline V gene, CDR1 is SGHRS and CDR2 is YFSETQ. Trimming at V came to 4 bases and at J to 4 bases, leaving 6 bases not matched to a gene. The chain's CDR3 is CASSAGTGNNEKLFF. The CDR3 DNA is TGCGCCAGCAGCGCCGGGACAGGCAATAATGAAAAACTGTTTTTT.

This chain joins TRBV29-1 and TRBJ2-5, with unresolved D. The CDR3 spans 11 residues. Looked up from germline, CDR1 is SQVTM and CDR2 is ANQGSEA. V lost 6 bases, J lost 4 bases, and 9 bases lay in between. The DNA of the CDR3 is TGCAGCGTCAAAATGGGAGAGACCCAGTACTTC. Amino acids: CSVKMGETQYF.

The chain links TRBV21-1 to TRBJ2-7; the DNA was not used to check the table's D call, TRBD1. TRBV21-1 is a documented pseudogene. The CDR3 consists of 16 residues. The CDR3: CASSPGEGQGSSEQYF. CDR3 sequence (DNA): TGTGCCAGCAGCCCAGGAGAGGGACAGGGGTCTAGCGAGCAGTACTTC.

This clone was picked up a small number of times. The chain has TRBV5-1 and TRBJ2-7; 9 bases match TRBD1. The V gene's germline CDR1 is SGHRS and CDR2 YFSETQ. The CDR3 length is 16 residues. Germline trimming cut 0 bases from V and 5 bases from J; bases unmatched to any gene: 9. The CDR3 sequence is CASSLALGQGGNEQYF. CDR3 DNA: TGCGCCAGCAGCTTGGCGTTGGGACAGGGAGGCAACGAGCAGTACTTC. Full variable domain (rest looked up from reference TRBV5-1 and TRBJ2-7): KAGVTQTPRYLIKTRGQQVTLSCSPISGHRSVSWYQQTPGQGLQFLFEYFSETQRNKGNFPGRFSGRQFSNSRSEMNVSTLELGDSALYLCASSLALGQGGNEQYFGPGTRLTVT.